This T cell receptor (beta chain) was recovered during a study of cytomegalovirus exposure and HLA in healthy donors. This clone was observed a single time. Its antigen is still unknown. PCR used 60 Vbeta primers and 13 Jbeta primers. Sequencing was performed with immunoSEQ multiplex PCR; in TCRdb, only in-frame clones are kept and a portion is missing. The table lists more than 150,000 clones, roughly 80% of them singletons. Study conclusions and caveats: Analysis performed later found more than 15,000 TCR beta sequences associated with HLA alleles at 0.05 false discovery rate. Across donors, most TCRs were seen rarely, yet some public ones were widespread.

The sequenced material came from PBMCs. This TCR came from a man aged 40-55 years in good health and CMV-seropositive.

CDR3 in amino acids: CASRMASGAIYNEQFF. Written as DNA, the CDR3 is TGTGCCAGCAGGATGGCTAGCGGGGCGATCTACAATGAGCAGTTCTTC. The chain carries TRBV2 and TRBJ2-1, with 9 nucleotides matching TRBD2. J was trimmed by 3 bases and V by 6 bases; bases with no gene match: 9. The CDR3 length is 16 residues. Per the germline V gene, CDR1 is SNHLY and CDR2 is FYNNEI.